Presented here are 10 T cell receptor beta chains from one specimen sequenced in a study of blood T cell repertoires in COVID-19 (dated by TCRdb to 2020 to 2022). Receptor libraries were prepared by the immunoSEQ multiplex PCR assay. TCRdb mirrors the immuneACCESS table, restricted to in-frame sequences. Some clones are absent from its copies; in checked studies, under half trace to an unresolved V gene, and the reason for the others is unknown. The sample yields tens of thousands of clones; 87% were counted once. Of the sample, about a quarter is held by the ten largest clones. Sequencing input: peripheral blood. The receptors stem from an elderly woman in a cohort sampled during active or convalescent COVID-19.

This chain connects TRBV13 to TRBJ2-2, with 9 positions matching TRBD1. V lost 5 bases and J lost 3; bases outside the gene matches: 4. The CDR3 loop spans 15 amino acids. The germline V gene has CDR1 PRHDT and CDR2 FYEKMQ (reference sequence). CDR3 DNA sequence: TGTGCCAGCAGCGGCCGGGACAGGGACACCGGGGAGCTGTTTTTT. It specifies CASSGRDRDTGELFF.

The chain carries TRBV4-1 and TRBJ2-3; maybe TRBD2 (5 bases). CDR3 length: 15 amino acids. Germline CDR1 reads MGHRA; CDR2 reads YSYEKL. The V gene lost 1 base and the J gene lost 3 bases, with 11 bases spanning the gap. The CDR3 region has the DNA TGCGCCAGCAGCCAAGTACGGGGTGGGACAGATACGCAGTATTTT. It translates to CASSQVRGGTDTQYF.

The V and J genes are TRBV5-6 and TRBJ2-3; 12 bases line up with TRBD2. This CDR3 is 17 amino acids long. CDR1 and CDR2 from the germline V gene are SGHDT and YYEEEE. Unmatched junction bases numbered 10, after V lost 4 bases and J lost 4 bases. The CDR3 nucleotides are TGTGCCAGCAGCAAGAGGACTAGCGGGAAAGGGTCAGATACGCAGTATTTT. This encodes CASSKRTSGKGSDTQYF.

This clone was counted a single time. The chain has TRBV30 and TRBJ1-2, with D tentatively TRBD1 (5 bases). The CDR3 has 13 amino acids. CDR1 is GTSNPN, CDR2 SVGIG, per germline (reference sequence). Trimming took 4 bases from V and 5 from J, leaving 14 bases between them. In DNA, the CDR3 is TGTGCCTGGACAACCTCGGCAGGGTATGGCTACACCTTC. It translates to CAWTTSAGYGYTF.

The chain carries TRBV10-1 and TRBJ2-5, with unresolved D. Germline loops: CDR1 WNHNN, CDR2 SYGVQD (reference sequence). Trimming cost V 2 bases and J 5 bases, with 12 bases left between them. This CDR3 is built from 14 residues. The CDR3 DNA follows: TGCGCCAGCAGTGAGGGCGGATACGGGGAGACCCAGTACTTC. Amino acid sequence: CASSEGGYGETQYF.

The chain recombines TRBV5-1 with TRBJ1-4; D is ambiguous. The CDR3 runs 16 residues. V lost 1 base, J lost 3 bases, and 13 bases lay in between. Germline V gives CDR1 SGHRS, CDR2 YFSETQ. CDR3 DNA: TGCGCCAGCAGCTTGAGCCTGGTCTCGGCTAATGAAAAACTGTTTTTT. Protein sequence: CASSLSLVSANEKLFF.

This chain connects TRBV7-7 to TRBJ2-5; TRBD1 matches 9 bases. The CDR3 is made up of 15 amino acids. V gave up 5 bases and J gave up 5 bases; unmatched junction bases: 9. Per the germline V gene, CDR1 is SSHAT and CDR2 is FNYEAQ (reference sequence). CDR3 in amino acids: CASSILQGARETQYF. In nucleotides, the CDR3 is TGTGCCAGCAGCATCTTACAGGGGGCGCGGGAGACCCAGTACTTC.

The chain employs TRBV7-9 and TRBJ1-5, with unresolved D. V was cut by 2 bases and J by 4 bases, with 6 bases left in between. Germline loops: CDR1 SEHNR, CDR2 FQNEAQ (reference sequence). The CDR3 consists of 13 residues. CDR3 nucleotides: TGTGCCAGCAGCTTAACCAGTAATCAGCCCCAGCATTTT. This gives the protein CASSLTSNQPQHF.

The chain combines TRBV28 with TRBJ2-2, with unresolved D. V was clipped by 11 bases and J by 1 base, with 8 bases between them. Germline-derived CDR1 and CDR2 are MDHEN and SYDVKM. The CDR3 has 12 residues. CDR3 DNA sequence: TGTGCCGCGGAGATGAACACCGGGGAGCTGTTTTTT. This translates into CAAEMNTGELFF.

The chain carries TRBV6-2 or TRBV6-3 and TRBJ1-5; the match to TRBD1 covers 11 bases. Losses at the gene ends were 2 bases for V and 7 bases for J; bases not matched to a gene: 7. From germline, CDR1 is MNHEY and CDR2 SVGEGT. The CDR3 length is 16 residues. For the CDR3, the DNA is TGTGCCAGCAGTTACATCCCCGGGACAGGGGGACAGCCCCAGCATTTT. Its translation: CASSYIPGTGGQPQHF.